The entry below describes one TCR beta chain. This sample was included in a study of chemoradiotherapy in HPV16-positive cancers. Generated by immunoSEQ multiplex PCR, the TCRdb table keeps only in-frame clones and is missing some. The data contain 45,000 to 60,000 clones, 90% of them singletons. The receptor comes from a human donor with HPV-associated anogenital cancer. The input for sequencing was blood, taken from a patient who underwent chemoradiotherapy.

The CDR3 coding sequence is TGTGCCAGCAGCCAAGATAGGGCAGTTTATGGCTACACCTTC. Translated: CASSQDRAVYGYTF. The V call is TRBV14, the J call TRBJ1-2, with no clear D. Germline V gives CDR1 SGHDN, CDR2 FVKESK. Trimming pared 0 bases from V and 5 bases from J, leaving 10 bases between. The length of the CDR3 is 14 residues.